Listed below are T cell receptor beta chains from one sample, sequenced in a study of T cell repertoires in cytomegalovirus infection. TCRdb recomputed calls from the reads with MiXCR, one row per CDR3 protein. The sample holds over 150,000 distinct CDR3 sequences, roughly a sixth seen once. Input material: CD8+ T cells from PBMCs. The receptors were sampled from a human donor in good health (CMV status not recorded). Some clones in this sample may be carry-over from other donors' samples. Each CDR3 is given with its conserved first and last residue. D genes are given only for firm matches. Clone size is given for some rows only: seen once, a few or many times, or a class if the clone is expanded.

abundance,v_gene,d_gene,j_gene,CDR3nt,CDR3aa
-,TRBV7-2,-,TRBJ1-1,TGTGCCAGCAGCTTGAATTCGAACACTGAAGCTTTCTTT,CASSLNSNTEAFF
-,TRBV7-2,TRBD1,TRBJ1-2,TGTGCCAGCAGCTCAGGTGGGACAGGGTACTATGGCTACACCTTC,CASSSGGTGYYGYTF
few,TRBV20-1,TRBD1,TRBJ2-3,TGCAGTGCTAGAGGGAGACAGGGGGATAAGAATACGCAGTATTTT,CSARGRQGDKNTQYF
-,TRBV20-1,TRBD2,TRBJ2-7,TGCAGTGCTAGAGAAGCGGGGGTCACCTCCTACGAGCAGTACTTC,CSAREAGVTSYEQYF
few,TRBV7-6,-,TRBJ2-5,TGTGCCAGCAGCTTAGAGCTTGGCGGGAAACCTCAAGAGACCCAGTACTTC,CASSLELGGKPQETQYF
-,TRBV6-2/TRBV6-3,-,TRBJ1-5,TGTGCCAGCACCGGCCCGGACGGAAATAGCAATCAGCCCCAGCATTTT,CASTGPDGNSNQPQHF
few,TRBV4-1,TRBD1,TRBJ1-1,TGCGCCAGCAGCTGGGATTCAGGGGGCTTGAGTGAAGCTTTCTTT,CASSWDSGGLSEAFF
many,TRBV7-2,-,TRBJ1-5,TGTGCCAGCAGCCGGACATCTTATAGCAATCAGCCCCAGCATTTT,CASSRTSYSNQPQHF
-,TRBV7-9,-,TRBJ1-5,TGTGCCAGCAGCGGTGGTTCTATCGGCGCGGAGAGATATAGCAATCAGCCCCAGCATTTT,CASSGGSIGAERYSNQPQHF
-,TRBV12-3/TRBV12-4,-,TRBJ2-2,TGTGCCGTTCTGGGCGGGACAGCCTCTCGTGCCGGGGAGCTGTTTTTT,CAVLGGTASRAGELFF
-,TRBV12-3/TRBV12-4,TRBD1,TRBJ1-2,TGTGCCAGCAGTTTCGTCCAGGGGGTCGGCTATGGCTACACCTTC,CASSFVQGVGYGYTF
-,TRBV6-2/TRBV6-3,-,TRBJ1-1,TGTGCCAGCAGTTACTGGAGGACCAAAATGAACACTGAAGCTTTCTTT,CASSYWRTKMNTEAFF
few,TRBV27,-,TRBJ2-1,TGTGCCAGCAGTTCACCCTCAGCTCCAGACAATGAGCAGTTCTTC,CASSSPSAPDNEQFF
few,TRBV5-1,-,TRBJ1-5,TGCGCCAGCAGCTTGAGGGGAGAGAGGGGCCAGCCCCAGCATTTT,CASSLRGERGQPQHF
few,TRBV19,TRBD1,TRBJ2-7,TGTGCCAGTAGCCCGGGACAGGGGACCGTGGGCGAGCAGTACTTC,CASSPGQGTVGEQYF
-,TRBV20-1,-,TRBJ1-1,TGCAGTGCTAGAGATGGAAGCTCTTCTGAAGCTTTCTTT,CSARDGSSSEAFF
many,TRBV25-1,TRBD1,TRBJ1-5,TGTGCCAGGCCAAAATTAACAGGGGGGCGCAATCAGCCCCAGCATTTT,CARPKLTGGRNQPQHF
-,TRBV7-6,TRBD2,TRBJ2-3,TGTGCCAGCAGCTTTAGCGGGGGGACAACAGATACGCAGTATTTT,CASSFSGGTTDTQYF
-,TRBV13,TRBD2,TRBJ2-2,TGTGCCAGCAGCTCTCTAGCGGGGGTCGACACCGGGGAGCTGTTTTTT,CASSSLAGVDTGELFF
-,TRBV6-2/TRBV6-3,-,TRBJ1-1,TGTGCCAGCAGTCCGCTTTGGCGACCGGAGCGCACTGAAGCTTTCTTT,CASSPLWRPERTEAFF
-,TRBV28,TRBD1,TRBJ2-3,TGTGCCAGCAGTTTAAGTAGACAGGGATCGCAGTATTTT,CASSLSRQGSQYF
few,TRBV6-2/TRBV6-3,-,TRBJ2-1,TGTGCCAGCAGTTACCTCGCCTTAGCAGATGAGCAGTTCTTC,CASSYLALADEQFF
-,TRBV6-1,-,TRBJ2-7,TGTGCCAGCAGTGAAGCCAGGGACTACGAGCAGTACTTC,CASSEARDYEQYF
few,TRBV20-1,TRBD2,TRBJ2-7,TGCAGTGCGCGACTAGCGGGGGCCTTTGACTACGAGCAGTACTTC,CSARLAGAFDYEQYF
few,TRBV20-1,-,TRBJ2-7,TGCAGTGCTAGAGATATAGGGGGGACCTACGAGCAGTACTTC,CSARDIGGTYEQYF
few,TRBV12-3/TRBV12-4,-,TRBJ2-1,TGTGCCAGCAGTTTACATCCTGGAGGGGATGAGCAGTTCTTC,CASSLHPGGDEQFF
-,TRBV12-3/TRBV12-4,TRBD1,TRBJ2-2,TGTGCCAGCAGACAAAGACAGGGGCGCACGTCACCGAACACCGGGGAGCTGTTTTTT,CASRQRQGRTSPNTGELFF